The subject of this entry is one T cell receptor (beta chain). This specimen comes from a study of control samples from healthy donors and cancer patients. The assay was immunoSEQ multiplex PCR, and TCRdb's table has in-frame clones only and misses some. The table records 75,000 to 95,000 clones, about 89% of them present only once. The sample was PBMCs. This sequence was found in a woman between 45 and 60 years old with colorectal cancer.

The CDR3 is CASSSGGDTQYF. DNA of the CDR3: TGCGCCAGCAGCTCGGGGGGAGATACGCAGTATTTT. The chain is built from TRBV5-1 and TRBJ2-3, with 7 bases aligning to TRBD2. The J segment lost 5 bases and the V segment lost 3 bases, leaving 0 bases of the junction unmatched. Germline values: CDR1 SGHRS, CDR2 YFSETQ. The CDR3 has 12 amino acids. The whole variable domain, remainder taken from reference TRBV5-1 and TRBJ2-3, is KAGVTQTPRYLIKTRGQQVTLSCSPISGHRSVSWYQQTPGQGLQFLFEYFSETQRNKGNFPGRFSGRQFSNSRSEMNVSTLELGDSALYLCASSSGGDTQYFGPGTRLTVL.